These 23 T cell receptor beta chains originate from one sample sequenced in a study of control samples from healthy donors and cancer patients. Only in-frame clones appear in the TCRdb table, and some are missing; sequencing was by immunoSEQ multiplex PCR. The table includes 120,000 to 150,000 clones, 91% detected once. What was sequenced was blood. These receptor sequences come from a young man in good health.

J is TRBJ2-1 and V is TRBV5-1; D perhaps matches TRBD1 (5 bases). Trimming stripped 0 bases from V and 2 bases from J, with 9 bases between. CDR1 SGHRS and CDR2 YFSETQ come from the germline V gene. The CDR3 is 15 residues long. The CDR3 coding sequence is TGCGCCAGCAGCTTGGGACAGAACACCTACAATGAGCAGTTCTTC. Translating gives CASSLGQNTYNEQFF.

The chain couples TRBV4-1 to TRBJ1-1; a possible D gene is TRBD1 (5 bases). Per germline, CDR1 MGHRA and CDR2 YSYEKL. The V end lost 0 bases, the J end lost 4 bases, and 12 bases lay between the germline ends. The CDR3 is 15 amino acids. The CDR3 is CASSQEYGASTEAFF. In DNA, the CDR3 is TGCGCCAGCAGCCAAGAGTACGGGGCAAGCACTGAAGCTTTCTTT.

The chain is built from TRBV19 and TRBJ2-7, with D perhaps being TRBD1 or TRBD2 (5 bases each). This CDR3 is built from 13 residues. The germline V gene has CDR1 LNHDA and CDR2 SQIVND (reference sequence). With 3 bases removed from V and 4 bases from J, the gap between germline ends came to 10 bases. CDR3 nucleotide sequence: TGTGCCAGTAGTATTCCGGGACCTTACGAGCAGTACTTC. This codes for CASSIPGPYEQYF.

This chain connects TRBV5-6 to TRBJ1-1; unclear D gene. Trimming removed 0 bases from V and 0 bases from J, with 6 bases in between. The length of the CDR3 is 14 residues. Germline CDR1 reads SGHDT; CDR2 reads YYEEEE. The CDR3 sequence is CASSLAHVNTEAFF. In DNA, the CDR3 is TGTGCCAGCAGCTTGGCCCATGTGAACACTGAAGCTTTCTTT.

This sequence joins TRBV19 and TRBJ2-3, with TRBD1 matching over 8 bases. The V gene's germline CDR1 is LNHDA and CDR2 SQIVND (reference sequence). The CDR3 loop spans 15 amino acids. V dropped 4 bases and J dropped 0; count of bases not matched to a gene: 3. DNA for the CDR3: TGTGCCAGTAGTAATCAGGGGGCTAGCACAGATACGCAGTATTTT. Protein: CASSNQGASTDTQYF. The full variable domain, with the rest looked up from reference TRBV19 and TRBJ2-3, is DGGITQSPKYLFRKEGQNVTLSCEQNLNHDAMYWYRQDPGQGLRLIYYSQIVNDFQKGDIAEGYSVSREKKESFPLTVTSAQKNPTAFYLCASSNQGASTDTQYFGPGTRLTVL.

The chain recombines TRBV6-5 with TRBJ1-2; tentative D call: TRBD1 (5 bases). The V gene's germline CDR1 is MNHEY and CDR2 SVGAGI. This CDR3 is 15 amino acids long. V shed 8 bases and J shed 5 bases, with 21 bases lying between them. CDR3 coding DNA: TGTGCCAGCTTCGACCGCATCGGGGGTTGGTATGGCTACACCTTC. Translated, it gives CASFDRIGGWYGYTF.

V gene TRBV18 combines with J gene TRBJ2-6; 7 bases map to TRBD1. The V gene end was trimmed by 5 bases and the J gene end by 9 bases; junction bases not matched to a gene: 7. The CDR3 is 14 residues long. The germline V gene encodes CDR1 KGHSH and CDR2 LQKENI. Here the CDR3 reads CASSFGQALNVLTF. CDR3 sequence (DNA): TGTGCCAGCTCATTTGGACAGGCCCTCAACGTCCTGACTTTC. Full variable domain (remainder filled in from reference TRBV18 and TRBJ2-6): NAGVMQNPRHLVRRRGQEARLRCSPMKGHSHVYWYRQLPEEGLKFMVYLQKENIIDESGMPKERFSAEFPKEGPSILRIQQVVRGDSAAYFCASSFGQALNVLTFGAGSRLTVL.

Written as DNA, the CDR3 is TGCAGCGTTGATGGGACGGGAGGCTACACCTTC. Its protein product is CSVDGTGGYTF. The chain links TRBV29-1 to TRBJ1-2; D possibly corresponds to TRBD1 (5 bases). The germline V and J ends were trimmed by 3 bases and 8 bases, with 10 bases remaining between them. The germline V gene encodes CDR1 SQVTM and CDR2 ANQGSEA. The CDR3 sequence is 11 residues long.

On this clone: Other DNA sequences in the same sample also yield this CDR3. This sequence joins TRBV5-1 and TRBJ2-1; perhaps TRBD2 as D (6 bases). Trimming left V 4 bases short and J 4 bases short, with 9 bases between. There are 13 residues in the CDR3. Germline CDR1 SGHRS, CDR2 YFSETQ. The chain's CDR3 is CASSLGTYNEQFF. In DNA, the CDR3 is TGCGCCAGCAGCCTAGGGACTTACAATGAGCAGTTCTTC.

The V gene is TRBV30, the J gene TRBJ1-2; D unresolved. Germline CDR1 and CDR2: GTSNPN and SVGIG (reference sequence). The CDR3 has 11 amino acids. V was shortened by 1 base and J by 7 bases, with 7 bases between the two germline ends. CDR3 nucleotide sequence: TGTGCCTGGAGTGCGCTGAGTGGCTACACCTTC. Protein sequence: CAWSALSGYTF.

Written as DNA, the CDR3 is TGTGCCAGCAGCCTAGGGGACAGGGGGGACTATGGCTACACCTTC. This gives the protein CASSLGDRGDYGYTF. The chain employs TRBV27 and TRBJ1-2, with 11 nucleotides matching TRBD1. CDR3 length equals 15 residues. CDR1 is MNHEY and CDR2 is SMNVEV in the germline V gene (reference sequence). J was trimmed by 3 bases and V by 6 bases; bases with no gene match: 6.

The chain carries TRBV6-1 and TRBJ1-2; D is unclear. Trimming stripped 2 bases from V and 8 bases from J, with 12 bases between. CDR1 is MNHNS, CDR2 SASEGT, per germline. The CDR3 totals 13 residues. This CDR3 reads CASSELTNEGYTF. The DNA of the CDR3 is TGTGCCAGCAGTGAACTAACTAACGAGGGCTACACCTTC.

The V call is TRBV27, the J call TRBJ1-6, with 7 bases aligning to TRBD1. The V segment lost 3 bases and the J segment 9 bases; nucleotides outside the gene matches: 11. Germline lookup yields CDR1 MNHEY and CDR2 SMNVEV (reference sequence). The CDR3 length is 16 residues. This CDR3 reads CASSFAQGGFGSPLHF. CDR3 nucleotide sequence: TGTGCCAGCAGTTTTGCTCAGGGGGGTTTTGGTTCACCCCTCCACTTT.

The rearrangement uses TRBV3-1 (or the pseudogene TRBV3-2) and TRBJ1-1, with D uncertain. The V end was cut by 4 bases, the J end by 2 bases, with 11 bases between. The germline gives CDR1 LGHDT, CDR2 YNNKEL (reference sequence). This CDR3 is built from 14 residues. The CDR3: CASSRQPFNTEAFF. The CDR3, as DNA: TGTGCCAGCAGCCGGCAGCCGTTTAACACTGAAGCTTTCTTT.

This rearrangement joins TRBV9 to TRBJ1-1, with D unclear. This CDR3 is built from 13 residues. Per germline, CDR1 SGDLS and CDR2 YYNGEE. The ends were cut back, 0 bases at V and 3 bases at J, with 6 bases in the middle. The CDR3 DNA reads TGTGCCAGCAGCGTAGGGAGTGACACTGAAGCTTTCTTT. Translation gives CASSVGSDTEAFF.

The V and J genes are TRBV7-8 and TRBJ1-5; 9 bases align to TRBD1. The ends lost 0 bases at V and 2 bases at J; junction bases unmatched: 2. The CDR3 length is 16 residues. Germline V gene data show CDR1 as SGHVS and CDR2 as FQNEAQ. CDR3: CASSLADRGGNQPQHF. The DNA for the CDR3 is TGTGCCAGCAGCTTAGCGGACAGGGGCGGCAATCAGCCCCAGCATTTT.

This clone was seen a few times. The V call is TRBV7-9, the J call TRBJ1-4; D uncertain. This CDR3 is 15 amino acids long. V was trimmed by 6 bases and J by 1 base, leaving 12 bases between them. CDR1 and CDR2 (germline): SEHNR, FQNEAQ (reference sequence). The CDR3 loop reads CASRTREGTNEKLFF. As DNA, the CDR3 is TGTGCCAGCAGAACAAGGGAGGGAACTAATGAAAAACTGTTTTTT.

This clone was counted a single time. The genes are TRBV5-1 and TRBJ1-4, with a weak D call TRBD1 (5 bases). This CDR3 is built from 17 residues. CDR1 is SGHRS, CDR2 YFSETQ, per germline. The V gene lost 0 bases and the J gene lost 4 bases, with 16 bases spanning the gap. The CDR3 loop is CASSLEAQARLNEKLFF. The CDR3 DNA sequence: TGCGCCAGCAGCTTGGAGGCACAGGCCCGTCTTAATGAAAAACTGTTTTTT.

The V and J genes are TRBV6-1 and TRBJ1-5; tentative D call: TRBD1 (5 bases). Germline CDR1 is MNHNS and CDR2 is SASEGT. Trimming took 1 base from V and 6 from J, leaving 16 bases between them. This CDR3 has 16 residues. The CDR3 DNA reads as TGTGCCAGCAGTGAAGTAGCGGCTTCAGGGACTCAGCCCCAGCATTTT. It specifies CASSEVAASGTQPQHF.

The chain combines TRBV6-5 with TRBJ2-4, with 8 bases fitting TRBD1. The length of the CDR3 is 14 residues. The V segment lost 6 bases and the J segment 6 bases; nucleotides outside the gene matches: 7. CDR1 is MNHEY, CDR2 SVGAGI, per germline. The CDR3 DNA reads TGTGCCAGCAGAGCCAGGGGGCAGGTAAACATTCAGTACTTC. It encodes CASRARGQVNIQYF.

J is TRBJ1-2 and V is TRBV9; the D gene is possibly TRBD1 (5 bases). The germline CDR1 and CDR2 sequences are SGDLS and YYNGEE. This CDR3 has 12 amino acids. V lost 6 bases to trimming and J lost 3 bases, with 9 bases between them. The CDR3 protein is CASMGRYYGYTF. In DNA, the CDR3 is TGTGCCAGCATGGGGCGGTACTATGGCTACACCTTC. The full variable domain, its missing parts supplied by reference TRBV9 and TRBJ1-2, is DSGVTQTPKHLITATGQRVTLRCSPRSGDLSVYWYQQSLDQGLQFLIQYYNGEERAKGNILERFSAQQFPDLHSELNLSSLELGDSALYFCASMGRYYGYTFGSGTRLTVV.

The V and J genes are TRBV19 and TRBJ2-7, with D hard to call. CDR1 is LNHDA and CDR2 is SQIVND in the germline V gene (reference sequence). This CDR3 is built from 14 residues. The V end was cut by 5 bases, the J end by 0 bases, with 11 bases between. DNA for the CDR3: TGTGCCAGTAGTGGGCCGGAGAGCTCCTACGAGCAGTACTTC. Protein sequence: CASSGPESSYEQYF.

The gene calls are TRBV30 and TRBJ1-3; 10 nucleotides match TRBD1. This CDR3 contains 16 residues. Germline trimming cut 4 bases from V and 0 bases from J; bases unmatched to any gene: 6. Per germline, CDR1 GTSNPN and CDR2 SVGIG (reference sequence). The CDR3 DNA reads as TGTGCCTGGACAGGGACAGGGGCTAGCTCTGGAAACACCATATATTTT. It codes for CAWTGTGASSGNTIYF.